The rows below give T cell receptor beta chains drawn from one sample of a study of T cell responses to AZD1222 COVID-19 vaccine. Sequencing used immunoSEQ multiplex PCR; TCRdb keeps in-frame clones, though not all of them. The sample lists 130,000 or so clones, approximately 93% occurring once. The material was peripheral blood, obtained on day 0 of MenACWY control vaccination. The receptors here all came from an adult in good health. CDR3s include the opening cysteine and the closing phenylalanine or tryptophan. D genes are given only for firm matches. Size is stated for part of the rows, as once, few or many counts, or as a class when the clone is expanded.

clone size: -
D gene: -
V gene: TRBV7-2
J gene: TRBJ1-6
CDR3 length: 14
CDR3 protein: CASSLGGYNSPLHF
CDR3 DNA: TGTGCCAGCAGCTTAGGGGGTTATAATTCACCCCTCCACTTT

clone size: -
D gene: -
V gene: TRBV6-1
J gene: TRBJ1-5
CDR3 length: 13
CDR3 protein: CASSEMGDQPQHF
CDR3 DNA: TGTGCCAGCAGTGAAATGGGTGATCAGCCCCAGCATTTT

clone size: -
D gene: TRBD2
V gene: TRBV5-4
J gene: TRBJ2-5
CDR3 length: 17
CDR3 protein: CASSLGTSGRAVETQYF
CDR3 DNA: TGTGCCAGCAGCCTCGGGACTAGCGGGAGGGCTGTGGAGACCCAGTACTTC

clone size: -
D gene: TRBD1
V gene: TRBV15
J gene: TRBJ2-7
CDR3 length: 15
CDR3 protein: CATSRVEGGRYEQYF
CDR3 DNA: TGTGCCACCAGCAGAGTTGAAGGGGGCAGATACGAGCAGTACTTC

clone size: -
D gene: TRBD1
V gene: TRBV5-4
J gene: TRBJ1-6
CDR3 length: 15
CDR3 protein: CASSSSRGVSSPLHF
CDR3 DNA: TGTGCCAGCAGCTCCTCCAGGGGGGTTTCATCACCCCTCCACTTT

clone size: -
D gene: -
V gene: TRBV5-1
J gene: TRBJ1-1
CDR3 length: 15
CDR3 protein: CASSLQAVMNTEAFF
CDR3 DNA: TGCGCCAGCAGCTTGCAGGCGGTGATGAACACTGAAGCTTTCTTT

clone size: -
D gene: -
V gene: TRBV28
J gene: TRBJ2-5
CDR3 length: 14
CDR3 protein: CASRPGVRQETQYF
CDR3 DNA: TGTGCCAGCCGTCCGGGAGTACGCCAAGAGACCCAGTACTTC

clone size: -
D gene: TRBD1
V gene: TRBV7-2
J gene: TRBJ1-1
CDR3 length: 14
CDR3 protein: CASSPRTGNFEAFF
CDR3 DNA: TGTGCCAGCAGCCCGAGGACAGGAAACTTTGAAGCTTTCTTT

clone size: -
D gene: -
V gene: TRBV13
J gene: TRBJ2-1
CDR3 length: 14
CDR3 protein: CASSLVLGVNEQFF
CDR3 DNA: TGTGCCAGCAGCTTAGTTCTCGGGGTCAATGAGCAGTTCTTC

clone size: -
D gene: -
V gene: TRBV18
J gene: TRBJ1-1
CDR3 length: 15
CDR3 protein: CASSPLVGVETEAFF
CDR3 DNA: TGTGCCAGCTCACCGTTGGTAGGGGTAGAGACTGAAGCTTTCTTT

clone size: few
D gene: -
V gene: TRBV4-1
J gene: TRBJ1-1
CDR3 length: 14
CDR3 protein: CASSQDLGRDGAFF
CDR3 DNA: TGCGCCAGCAGCCAAGATTTGGGCAGGGATGGAGCTTTCTTT

clone size: -
D gene: -
V gene: TRBV28
J gene: TRBJ1-5
CDR3 length: 12
CDR3 protein: CASSLSFQPQHF
CDR3 DNA: TGTGCCAGCAGTTTATCGTTCCAGCCCCAGCATTTT

clone size: -
D gene: -
V gene: TRBV5-1
J gene: TRBJ1-1
CDR3 length: 13
CDR3 protein: CASSWTANTEAFF
CDR3 DNA: TGCGCCAGCAGCTGGACCGCCAACACTGAAGCTTTCTTT

clone size: -
D gene: TRBD2
V gene: TRBV28
J gene: TRBJ2-1
CDR3 length: 16
CDR3 protein: CASSYMTSGILNEQFF
CDR3 DNA: TGTGCCAGCAGTTACATGACTAGCGGGATATTAAATGAGCAGTTCTTC

clone size: -
D gene: TRBD2
V gene: TRBV5-1
J gene: TRBJ2-7
CDR3 length: 15
CDR3 protein: CASSLLAGLSYEQYF
CDR3 DNA: TGCGCCAGCAGCTTGTTAGCGGGGCTATCCTACGAGCAGTACTTC

clone size: once
D gene: -
V gene: TRBV27
J gene: TRBJ1-4
CDR3 length: 13
CDR3 protein: CASRKSRDEKLFF
CDR3 DNA: TGTGCCAGCAGGAAGAGCAGGGATGAAAAACTGTTTTTT

clone size: -
D gene: -
V gene: TRBV6-5
J gene: TRBJ2-6
CDR3 length: 13
CDR3 protein: CASRGPGANVLTF
CDR3 DNA: TGTGCCAGCCGCGGTCCGGGGGCCAACGTCCTGACTTTC

clone size: -
D gene: -
V gene: TRBV30
J gene: TRBJ1-5
CDR3 length: 13
CDR3 protein: CAWSAGRNQPQHF
CDR3 DNA: TGTGCCTGGAGTGCGGGCAGGAATCAGCCCCAGCATTTT

clone size: -
D gene: TRBD1
V gene: TRBV6-5
J gene: TRBJ1-3
CDR3 length: 15
CDR3 protein: CASRTIPGQGNTIYF
CDR3 DNA: TGTGCCAGCCGGACTATCCCGGGACAGGGAAACACCATATATTTT

clone size: once
D gene: TRBD2
V gene: TRBV7-7
J gene: TRBJ2-5
CDR3 length: 15
CDR3 protein: CASSLVAGGRETQYF
CDR3 DNA: TGTGCCAGCAGCTTAGTAGCGGGGGGGCGAGAGACCCAGTACTTC